The source of this T cell receptor beta chain is a study of blood T cell repertoires in COVID-19. This CDR3 region has 14 residues. Germline loops: CDR1 MNHNY, CDR2 SVGAGI (reference sequence). V dropped 3 bases and J dropped 5 bases, with 13 bases sitting between them. Methods used by the authors: Reference gene primer amplification gave nucleated cell count estimates. Sequenced by immunoSEQ multiplex PCR; TCRdb stores in-frame clones only, minus some. V, J and clone size derive from that table, while D and trimming were established from the DNA sequence. The profile covers 130,000 or so clones, with over 70% appearing a single time and around a fifth taken by the ten largest.

This chain uses TRBV6-6 with TRBJ2-5; D possibly corresponds to TRBD2 (5 bases). Material: peripheral blood. The receptor was isolated from a man older than 75 with acute or convalescent COVID-19. CDR3 sequence (DNA): TGTGCCAGCAGTTATCCTAGCCCGCAGGAGACCCAGTACTTC. Translated, it gives CASSYPSPQETQYF.